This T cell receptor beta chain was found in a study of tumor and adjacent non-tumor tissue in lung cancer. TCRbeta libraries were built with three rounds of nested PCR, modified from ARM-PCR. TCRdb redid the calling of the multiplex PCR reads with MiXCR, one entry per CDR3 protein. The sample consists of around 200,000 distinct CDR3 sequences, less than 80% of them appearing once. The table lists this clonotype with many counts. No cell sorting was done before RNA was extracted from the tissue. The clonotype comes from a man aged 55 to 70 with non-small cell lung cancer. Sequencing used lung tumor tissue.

The CDR3 sequence is CASSEAGDSYTF. The CDR3 nucleotides read TGTGCCAGCAGTGAAGCAGGGGATAGCTACACCTTC. The chain combines TRBV6-1 with TRBJ1-2; D might be TRBD1 (5 bases). This CDR3 spans 12 amino acids. CDR1 MNHNS and CDR2 SASEGT come from the germline V gene. The V and J ends lost 0 bases and 9 bases respectively, with 8 bases between them.